Listed below are T cell receptor beta chains from one sample, sequenced in a study of cytomegalovirus exposure and HLA in healthy donors. Some clones are missing from TCRdb's copy, which holds only in-frame ones; the method was immunoSEQ multiplex PCR. The sample has approximately 130,000 clones, 85% to 90% seen once. The sample consisted of PBMCs. The receptors were sampled from a woman under 40 in good health and CMV-seronegative. The CDR3 runs from the conserved cysteine through the conserved F or W. A D gene is named only where the DNA matches it firmly.

CDR3 DNA	CDR3 protein	V gene	J gene	D gene
TGTGCCAGCAGTACTCGGACAGGGGGTCGAGCTGAAGCTTTCTTT	CASSTRTGGRAEAFF	TRBV27	TRBJ1-1	TRBD1
TGCGCCAGCAGCCAAGATTCGTCTAGGGGCAAAAACATTCAGTACTTC	CASSQDSSRGKNIQYF	TRBV4-3	TRBJ2-4	-
TGTGCCAGCGCGGGGTACCAAGAGACCCAGTACTTC	CASAGYQETQYF	TRBV7-2	TRBJ2-5	-
TGTGCCAGCAGCTCGGGACAGGGGATAGAGACCCAGTACTTC	CASSSGQGIETQYF	TRBV7-7	TRBJ2-5	TRBD1
TGTGCCAGCAGTTACTCTGGCGGGGGGTCCTACGAGCAGTACTTC	CASSYSGGGSYEQYF	TRBV6-5	TRBJ2-7	TRBD2
TGTGCCAGCTCACCGTATCGGGACTCCCAAGAGACCCAGTACTTC	CASSPYRDSQETQYF	TRBV18	TRBJ2-5	-
TGTGCCAGCGGGGAACAGGTCCCCTATGGCTACACCTTC	CASGEQVPYGYTF	TRBV28	TRBJ1-2	-
TGCAGCGTCGGAGAAGGAGGCTACAATGAGCAGTTCTTC	CSVGEGGYNEQFF	TRBV29-1	TRBJ2-1	-
TGTGCCAGCAGCTTAGATTGGGCAGGCGCTTTCTTT	CASSLDWAGAFF	TRBV7-2	TRBJ1-1	-
TGCGCCAGCAGCCAAAATACAGGGTCGGGCAAAAACATTCAGTACTTC	CASSQNTGSGKNIQYF	TRBV4-3	TRBJ2-4	-
TGTGCCAGCAGCCCGGGGGGCACTCTCAACACCGGGGAGCTGTTTTTT	CASSPGGTLNTGELFF	TRBV11-2	TRBJ2-2	-
TGTGCCAGCAGTTTCGGCGGGGCGGGGACCGGGGAGCTGTTTTTT	CASSFGGAGTGELFF	TRBV27	TRBJ2-2	-